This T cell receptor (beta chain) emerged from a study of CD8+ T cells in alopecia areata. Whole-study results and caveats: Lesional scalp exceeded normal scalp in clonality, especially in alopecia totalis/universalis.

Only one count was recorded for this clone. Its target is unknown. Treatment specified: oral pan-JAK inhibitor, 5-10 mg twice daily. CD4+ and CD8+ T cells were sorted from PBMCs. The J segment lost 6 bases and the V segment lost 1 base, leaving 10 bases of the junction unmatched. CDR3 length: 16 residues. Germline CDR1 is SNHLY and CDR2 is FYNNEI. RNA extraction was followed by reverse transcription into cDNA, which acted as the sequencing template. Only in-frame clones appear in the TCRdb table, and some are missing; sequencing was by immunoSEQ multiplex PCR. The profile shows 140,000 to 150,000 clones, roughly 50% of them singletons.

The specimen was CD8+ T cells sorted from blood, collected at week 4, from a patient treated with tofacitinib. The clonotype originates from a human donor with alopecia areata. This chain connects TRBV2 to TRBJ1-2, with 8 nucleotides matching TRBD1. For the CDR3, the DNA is TGTGCCAGCAGTGAAGTTACAGGGACAGGCGTGGATGGCTACACCTTC. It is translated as CASSEVTGTGVDGYTF. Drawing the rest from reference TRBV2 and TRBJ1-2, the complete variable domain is EPEVTQTPSHQVTQMGQEVILRCVPISNHLYFYWYRQILGQKVEFLVSFYNNEISEKSEIFDDQFSVERPDGSNFTLKIRSTKLEDSAMYFCASSEVTGTGVDGYTFGSGTRLTVV.